Presented here are 9 T cell receptor beta chains from one specimen sequenced in a study of blood T cells in healthy people across ages. Then a second PCR, running about 6 to 12 cycles, was carried out with a sample-barcoded 5' primer and a J-beta primer mix. One entry per CDR3 protein results from TCRdb running MiXCR on the 5' RACE reads. The top ten clones hold 7.7% of a sample with 1.5 million to 2 million distinct CDR3 sequences, 28% of them seen once. Sequencing was carried out using blood. These receptors were obtained from a woman aged 25 to 39 in good health.

V and J are TRBV6-2 or TRBV6-3 and TRBJ1-5; unclear D gene. This CDR3 contains 14 residues. Germline CDR1 MNHEY, CDR2 SVGEGT. Between the trimmed V and J ends, which lost 5 bases and 9 bases, there was a span of 17 bases. CDR3: CASSAGHGGPPQHF. CDR3 nucleotide sequence: TGTGCCAGCAGTGCCGGTCACGGAGGGCCGCCCCAGCATTTT.

This clonotype has more than one count but fewer than ten. The V and J genes are TRBV19 and TRBJ2-7; D is possibly TRBD1 (5 bases). From germline, CDR1 is LNHDA and CDR2 SQIVND (reference sequence). V was pared by 6 bases and J by 3 bases, with 15 bases between. The CDR3 covers 14 residues. CDR3 in amino acids: CASRSQGTYYEQYF. DNA of the CDR3: TGTGCCAGTAGGTCCCAGGGAACCTACTACGAGCAGTACTTC.

V is TRBV7-2 and J is TRBJ2-3; 9 nucleotides match TRBD2. The CDR3 has 15 residues. V gave up 3 bases and J gave up 6 bases; unmatched junction bases: 7. CDR1 is SGHTA, CDR2 FQGNSA, per germline. The CDR3 coding sequence is TGTGCCAGCAGCTTCATAGCGGGAGCTGGGGATACGCAGTATTTT. This gives the protein CASSFIAGAGDTQYF.

This rearrangement joins TRBV20-1 to TRBJ2-3; tentatively, D is TRBD1 or TRBD2 (5 bases each). V was cut by 3 bases and J by 4 bases, with 14 bases left in between. The CDR3 totals 14 residues. Germline lookup yields CDR1 DFQATT and CDR2 SNEGSKA (reference sequence). CDR3 bases: TGCAGTGCTAGTGGGACCGACGGTGCAGATACGCAGTATTTT. Its protein product is CSASGTDGADTQYF.

This clonotype has only a few counts. The chain carries TRBV14 and TRBJ2-7; weak D call: TRBD1 (6 bases). The CDR3 length is 14 residues. The germline V gene encodes CDR1 SGHDN and CDR2 FVKESK. With 4 bases removed from V and 3 bases from J, the gap between germline ends came to 13 bases. The DNA of the CDR3 is TGTGCCAGCAGCCCCGGACAGTTATACTACGAGCAGTACTTC. The encoded protein is CASSPGQLYYEQYF. Full variable domain (rest looked up from reference TRBV14 and TRBJ2-7): EAGVTQFPSHSVIEKGQTVTLRCDPISGHDNLYWYRRVMGKEIKFLLHFVKESKQDESGMPNNRFLAERTGGTYSTLKVQPAELEDSGVYFCASSPGQLYYEQYFGPGTRLTVT.

With regard to this clonotype: A read error may explain this, as a much larger clone is one base away. The chain recombines TRBV9 with TRBJ2-3; TRBD2 is a possible D gene (5 bases). V lost 4 bases, J lost 6 bases, and 12 bases lay in between. Per the germline V gene, CDR1 is SGDLS and CDR2 is YYNGEE. CDR3 size: 13 residues. The DNA for the CDR3 is TGTGCCAGCAGCATAGGAGGCGTTGATACGCAGTATTTT. As protein: CASSIGGVDTQYF.

This chain uses TRBV18 with TRBJ2-1; 11 bases map to TRBD2. Germline V gene lookup returns CDR1 KGHSH and CDR2 LQKENI. V shed 3 bases and J 6 bases; nucleotides not matched to a gene: 7. This CDR3 has 16 residues. CDR3 sequence: CASSPKLAGESNEQFF. CDR3 coding DNA: TGTGCCAGCTCACCCAAACTAGCGGGGGAGAGCAATGAGCAGTTCTTC.

The rearrangement joins TRBV25-1 to TRBJ2-1; D may be TRBD1 (6 bases). The length of the CDR3 is 15 residues. With 8 bases removed from V and 0 bases from J, the gap between germline ends came to 14 bases. Germline V CDR1 and CDR2: MGHDK, SYGVNS. The CDR3 sequence: CASQDRTSSYNEQFF. The CDR3 DNA reads TGTGCCAGCCAGGACAGAACTAGCTCCTACAATGAGCAGTTCTTC.

The sample holds a few counts of this clonotype. The chain combines TRBV6-5 with TRBJ1-5; 9 bases are shared with TRBD1. Per the germline V gene, CDR1 is MNHEY and CDR2 is SVGAGI. The CDR3 contains 19 residues. The J segment lost 0 bases and the V segment lost 4 bases, leaving 13 bases of the junction unmatched. The CDR3 DNA reads as TGTGCCAGCAGTTCCACCCACAGGGGGCTGGACTATAGCAATCAGCCCCAGCATTTT. Translated: CASSSTHRGLDYSNQPQHF.